A single sample gave rise to the 24 T cell receptor beta chains below, sequenced in a study of OX40 agonist ivuxolimab in advanced cancers. The repertoire was sequenced with immunoSEQ multiplex PCR; TCRdb's copy has only in-frame clones and lacks some. This sample carries about 73,000 clones, more than 85% of them seen once, and the ten largest clones take more than 8.5%. The source material was CD4+ or CD8+ T cells sorted from blood, sampled in a trial of the OX40 agonist ivuxolimab. The receptors were gathered from an adult with an advanced solid tumor such as melanoma, head and neck, liver or kidney cancer.

The rearrangement uses TRBV7-8 and TRBJ2-3; D may be TRBD1 (6 bases). Germline CDR1 is SGHVS and CDR2 is FQNEAQ. V was cut by 3 bases and J by 0 bases, with 13 bases left in between. The CDR3 runs 16 residues. For the CDR3, the DNA is TGTGCCAGCAGCTTGAGTCGGGACATAAGCACAGATACGCAGTATTTT. Amino acids: CASSLSRDISTDTQYF.

V gene TRBV27 combines with J gene TRBJ2-5; 9 nucleotides agree with TRBD1. Trimming at V came to 5 bases and at J to 5 bases, leaving 9 bases not matched to a gene. Per germline, CDR1 MNHEY and CDR2 SMNVEV (reference sequence). The CDR3 has 15 amino acids. The CDR3 loop reads CASSPLQGAAETQYF. The CDR3 nucleotides read TGTGCCAGCAGTCCTCTACAGGGGGCTGCTGAGACCCAGTACTTC.

This chain connects TRBV11-2 to TRBJ2-7; D possibly corresponds to TRBD2 (6 bases). CDR3 length: 14 amino acids. Germline CDR1 reads SGHAT; CDR2 reads FQNNGV. Trimming left V 3 bases short and J 3 bases short, with 12 bases between. As DNA, the CDR3 is TGTGCCAGCAGCTTTGTCGGGGGTAGCTACGAGCAGTACTTC. Its protein product is CASSFVGGSYEQYF.

The chain links TRBV29-1 to TRBJ1-4; no clear D gene. In germline, CDR1 is SQVTM, CDR2 ANQGSEA. Deletions cut 7 bases from V and 0 bases from J, with 12 bases between. The CDR3 consists of 14 residues. CDR3 loop: CSALTPPTNEKLFF. The CDR3 DNA is TGCAGCGCGTTGACCCCGCCAACTAATGAAAAACTGTTTTTT.

The chain is built from TRBV7-3 and TRBJ2-3; 9 nucleotides line up with TRBD2. The CDR3 length is 14 residues. Trimming took 5 bases from V and 3 from J; bases not matched to a gene: 3. CDR1 and CDR2 from the germline V gene are SGHTA and FQGTGA. DNA for the CDR3: TGTGCCAGCAGCCCCAGCGGGGGGACAGATACGCAGTATTTT. Translation: CASSPSGGTDTQYF.

This clone has just a few counts. This specimen includes other DNA sequences encoding the same CDR3. This chain links TRBV6-5 with TRBJ1-6, with no clear D. CDR1 and CDR2 from the germline V gene are MNHEY and SVGAGI. There are 13 residues in the CDR3. Deletions cut 0 bases from V and 5 bases from J, with 2 bases between. The CDR3 coding sequence is TGTGCCAGCAGTTACTCGGATAATTCACCCCTCCACTTT. Amino acids: CASSYSDNSPLHF.

This sequence joins TRBV27 and TRBJ1-1; TRBD1 might be the D (5 bases). This CDR3 contains 12 residues. Trimming took off 5 bases at V and 5 bases at J, with 9 bases between the two ends. Germline V CDR1 and CDR2: MNHEY, SMNVEV (reference sequence). DNA for the CDR3: TGTGCCAGCAGTCCTTGGGGGACTGAAGCTTTCTTT. It encodes CASSPWGTEAFF.

J is TRBJ2-2 and V is TRBV4-3, with 12 nucleotides matching TRBD2. The CDR3 has 19 residues. V gave up 0 bases and J gave up 2 bases; unmatched junction bases: 7. Looked up from germline, CDR1 is LGHNA and CDR2 is YSLEER. This chain's CDR3 is CASSQDNLAGGINTGELFF. CDR3 DNA sequence: TGCGCCAGCAGCCAAGATAATCTAGCGGGGGGGATTAACACCGGGGAGCTGTTTTTT.

J is TRBJ2-7 and V is TRBV2; D remains ambiguous. V lost 0 bases, J lost 6 bases, and 12 bases lay in between. CDR1 is SNHLY, CDR2 FYNNEI, per germline. CDR3 length: 14 residues. The CDR3: CASSEAGKMGEQYF. CDR3 DNA sequence: TGTGCCAGCAGTGAAGCAGGGAAGATGGGCGAGCAGTACTTC.

Regarding this clone: An end of the junction does not agree with germline; a read error may underlie this. The chain recombines TRBV9 with TRBJ1-1; 7 bases are a match to TRBD1. CDR1 SGDLS and CDR2 YYNGEE come from the germline V gene. The CDR3 loop spans 14 amino acids. The CDR3 protein is CASRVGGFDTEAFF. CDR3 in DNA: TGTGCCAGCAGAGTAGGGGGCTTCGACACTGAAGCTTTCTTT.

The chain carries TRBV6-4 and TRBJ1-1; 7 nucleotides agree with TRBD1. Germline loops: CDR1 MRHNA, CDR2 SNTAGT. CDR3 length: 13 amino acids. Trimming took 9 bases from V and 7 from J; bases not matched to a gene: 11. CDR3 nucleotide sequence: TGTGCCAGTCCGGGACAGAGAAGTAGTGAAGCTTTCTTT. It is translated as CASPGQRSSEAFF.

The V and J genes are TRBV27 and TRBJ2-5, with TRBD1 matching 9 bases. Losses at the gene ends were 3 bases for V and 0 bases for J; bases not matched to a gene: 11. The CDR3 length is 18 residues. Germline values: CDR1 MNHEY, CDR2 SMNVEV (reference sequence). In DNA form, the CDR3 reads TGTGCCAGCAGTTTCCTTACGGGACAGGGTCCGGACCAAGAGACCCAGTACTTC. As protein: CASSFLTGQGPDQETQYF.

The chain combines TRBV25-1 with TRBJ1-6, with unresolved D. The CDR3 loop spans 13 amino acids. The V end was cut by 4 bases, the J end by 14 bases, with 15 bases between. Germline V gene data show CDR1 as MGHDK and CDR2 as SYGVNS. CDR3 region: CASSGADLVALHF. The CDR3, as DNA: TGTGCCAGCAGTGGAGCAGACCTCGTGGCCCTCCACTTT.

The chain links TRBV13 to TRBJ2-7; TRBD1 matches 8 bases. The CDR3 has 16 amino acids. V was clipped by 6 bases and J by 2 bases; unmatched bases: 12. CDR1 and CDR2 from the germline V gene are PRHDT and FYEKMQ (reference sequence). The CDR3 protein is CASRTWEQGDAYEQYF. The CDR3 DNA follows: TGTGCCAGCAGGACATGGGAACAGGGGGATGCCTACGAGCAGTACTTC.

Note on this clone: One junction end does not reproduce the germline sequence, and a read error may be involved. The chain combines TRBV7-9 with TRBJ1-1, with D unclear. This CDR3 region has 13 residues. Germline V gene data show CDR1 as SEHNR and CDR2 as FQNEAQ (reference sequence). CDR3 residues: CASSLAGNTEAFF. The CDR3, as DNA: TGTGCCAGCAGCCTAGCCGGGAACACTGAAGCTTTCTTT.

The genes are TRBV11-2 and TRBJ2-3; no firm D call. Germline V gives CDR1 SGHAT, CDR2 FQNNGV. Trimming took 0 bases from V and 5 from J, leaving 9 bases between them. This CDR3 is built from 14 residues. CDR3 coding DNA: TGTGCCAGCAGCTTAGAGACTCCGATAGATACGCAGTATTTT. It translates to CASSLETPIDTQYF.

The chain has TRBV6-5 and TRBJ1-5; tentative D call: TRBD1 (6 bases). CDR3 size: 14 residues. The germline V gene encodes CDR1 MNHEY and CDR2 SVGAGI. V was pared by 6 bases and J by 13 bases, with 22 bases between. CDR3 DNA: TGTGCCAGCAGCCCTTCCGTAGGGGGGGCGCATCAGCATTTT. It specifies CASSPSVGGAHQHF.

The chain employs TRBV6-5 and TRBJ2-4; 7 bases fit TRBD1. The CDR3 contains 15 residues. Germline CDR1 MNHEY, CDR2 SVGAGI. Trimming cost V 2 bases and J 8 bases; bases outside gene matches: 9. CDR3 protein: CASSYAGEGAHIQYF. The CDR3 region has the DNA TGTGCCAGCAGTTACGCTGGTGAGGGGGCGCACATTCAGTACTTC.

The V call is TRBV5-1, the J call TRBJ2-3; D remains unclear. The V gene's germline CDR1 is SGHRS and CDR2 YFSETQ. With 2 bases removed from V and 0 bases from J, the gap between germline ends came to 19 bases. CDR3 size: 18 residues. The CDR3 region is CASSFLSNGVFSTDTQYF. DNA for the CDR3: TGCGCCAGCAGCTTTTTATCGAATGGGGTTTTTAGCACAGATACGCAGTATTTT.

This rearrangement joins TRBV7-2 to TRBJ2-3; no reliable D call. V gave up 4 bases and J gave up 4 bases, with 15 bases separating them. This CDR3 has 15 amino acids. Germline values: CDR1 SGHTA, CDR2 FQGNSA. CDR3 in amino acids: CASSYPPKGSDTQYF. CDR3 nucleotide sequence: TGTGCCAGCAGCTACCCCCCGAAGGGTTCAGATACGCAGTATTTT.

In nucleotides, the CDR3 is TGCGCCAGCAGCCAAGGACAGATCAATCAGCCCCAGCATTTT. This codes for CASSQGQINQPQHF. V gene TRBV4-1 combines with J gene TRBJ1-5, with a tentative D call TRBD1 (5 bases). Germline CDR1 and CDR2: MGHRA and YSYEKL. This CDR3 spans 14 amino acids. Trimming cost V 1 base and J 3 bases, with 7 bases left between them.

The chain links TRBV13 to TRBJ2-1, with TRBD2 matching over 12 bases. V shed 2 bases, J shed 7 bases, and the junction held 6 bases outside the gene matches. This CDR3 is built from 16 residues. Per the germline V gene, CDR1 is PRHDT and CDR2 is FYEKMQ (reference sequence). The CDR3 nucleotides are TGTGCCAGCAGCTTACCTAGCGGGGGGGCCGAGAATGAGCAGTTCTTC. Protein: CASSLPSGGAENEQFF.

The chain is built from TRBV13 and TRBJ2-2; 8 bases fit TRBD1. The J segment lost 6 bases and the V segment lost 5 bases, leaving 8 bases of the junction unmatched. This CDR3 is built from 15 residues. In germline, CDR1 is PRHDT, CDR2 FYEKMQ (reference sequence). DNA of the CDR3: TGTGCCAGCAGCACACGGACAGGGCGGGCCGGGGAGCTGTTTTTT. Translation gives CASSTRTGRAGELFF.

CDR3 protein: CSAPRFGGADTQYF. CDR3 bases: TGCAGCGCCCCTCGGTTTGGCGGCGCAGATACGCAGTATTTT. The chain couples TRBV29-1 to TRBJ2-3; no definite D call. Germline CDR1 reads SQVTM; CDR2 reads ANQGSEA. V was trimmed by 7 bases and J by 4 bases, leaving 18 bases between them. This CDR3 comprises 14 residues.